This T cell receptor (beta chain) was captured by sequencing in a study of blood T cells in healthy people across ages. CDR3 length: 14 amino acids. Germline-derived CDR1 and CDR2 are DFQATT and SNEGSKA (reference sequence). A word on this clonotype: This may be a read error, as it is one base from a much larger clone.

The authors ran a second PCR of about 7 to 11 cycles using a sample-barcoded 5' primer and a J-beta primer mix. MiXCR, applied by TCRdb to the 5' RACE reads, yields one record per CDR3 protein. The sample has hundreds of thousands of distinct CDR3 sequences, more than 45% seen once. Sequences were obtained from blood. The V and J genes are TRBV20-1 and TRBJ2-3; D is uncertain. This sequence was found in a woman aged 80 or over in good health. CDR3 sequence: CSASNIRDTETQYF. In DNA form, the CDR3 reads TGCAGTGCCTCGAACATTCGCGACACAGAGACGCAGTATTTT.